This T cell receptor (beta chain) was recorded in a study of blood T cell repertoires in COVID-19. Whole-study context: PBMCs, B-cell-depleted T cells, or T cells provided the cDNA or gDNA that made up the material.

The study recruited exposed participants who had met a COVID-19 case within 2 weeks before entry. How the authors handled the data: It was from reference gene primer amplification that nucleated cell counts were estimated. The repertoire was sequenced with immunoSEQ multiplex PCR; TCRdb's copy has only in-frame clones and lacks some. The V and J calls and clone size are taken from that table; D and trimming were inferred from the DNA. The sample shows approximately 380,000 clones, more than 85% of them seen only once. CDR3 length: 13 residues. V lost 3 bases to trimming and J lost 5 bases, with 10 bases between them.

Sequencing input: PBMCs or T cells enriched from blood (not recorded which). The receptor was isolated from a woman aged 40 to 55 who had been exposed to COVID-19. The chain couples TRBV12-3 or TRBV12-4 to TRBJ2-5, with D hard to call. This CDR3 is CASSFSLWETQYF. CDR3 DNA sequence: TGTGCCAGCAGTTTCAGTCTCTGGGAGACCCAGTACTTC.